This is a list of T cell receptor beta chains from one sample in a study of shared T cell receptors in the human thymus. Assay: immunoSEQ multiplex PCR; the TCRdb copy retains only in-frame clones and omits some. The sample consists of hundreds of thousands of clones, roughly 90% of them appearing once. In addition, the sample was reused for a study of human thymus T cells.

Sequencing was performed on thymocytes. These receptors came from a boy in the first two years of life with a congenital heart defect. CDR3s include the opening cysteine and the closing phenylalanine or tryptophan.

TRBJ1-2	TRBV29-1	CSVASYGYTF
TRBJ2-7	TRBV7-8	CASSPGGGPGEQYF
TRBJ2-3	TRBV11-2	CASSFAPVGRETKVDTQYF
TRBJ2-6	TRBV30	CAWSQGPFGISGANVLTF
TRBJ2-3	TRBV7-2	CASSVFTSGSTDTQYF
TRBJ2-2	TRBV30	CARRLAGPSNTGELFF
TRBJ2-1	TRBV5-6	CASEWDRGNEQFF
TRBJ2-7	TRBV30	CAWSVARLSYEQYF
TRBJ2-2	TRBV10-3	CAISQGLGGTGELFF
TRBJ2-1	TRBV28	CASSFLTSGRRGEQFF
TRBJ2-7	TRBV6-6	CASSYWDSDREQYF
TRBJ1-5	TRBV6-1	CASSENRSPYQPQHF
TRBJ2-6	TRBV9	CASSVQGANVLTF
TRBJ2-1	TRBV6-5	CASSLRGTHYNEQFF
TRBJ1-3	TRBV27	CAGLENSGNTIYF
TRBJ2-3	TRBV5-1	CASSLALADFAGDTDTQYF
TRBJ2-7	TRBV27	CASSNGGGRYEQYF
TRBJ1-5	TRBV4-1	CASSQPGGGKQPQHF
TRBJ2-3	TRBV7-2	CASTPKRESADTQYF
TRBJ1-5	TRBV28	CASSLAGLWQPQHF
TRBJ1-2	TRBV18	CASSLIDRPPYGYTF
TRBJ2-1	TRBV5-4	CASSTQGGGEVYNEQFF
TRBJ2-2	TRBV6-1	CASSELRRKNTGELFF
TRBJ2-2	TRBV28	CASSPLSLATGELFF
TRBJ2-7	TRBV7-2	CASSFPGSSSYEQYF
TRBJ2-7	TRBV5-1	CATSRGSSGRELHEQYF
TRBJ1-3	TRBV19	CASGNRVGNTIYF
TRBJ1-1	TRBV19	CASSTGPSGSTEAFF
TRBJ2-5	TRBV14	CASSQVTSSLPYQETQYF
TRBJ2-7	TRBV27	CASSFESPGGTYEQYF
TRBJ2-7	TRBV6-1	CASSEVGRGVYEQYF
TRBJ1-2	TRBV13	CASSLGKGNRGPYGYTF
TRBJ2-7	TRBV28	CASSPRTGFHEQYF
TRBJ1-1	TRBV15	CATSTLDRNTEAFF
TRBJ1-1	TRBV9	CASSVDSQGRNTEAFF
TRBJ1-5	TRBV7-9	CASSSIDSNQPQHF
TRBJ2-7	TRBV9	CASSVGSGRSHEQYF
TRBJ1-4	TRBV27	CASSLTGVTGIETNEKLFF
TRBJ2-1	TRBV7-2	CASSPQEGRDLNNEQFF
TRBJ2-2	TRBV27	CASSSNPPMTRGGELNSTGELFF
TRBJ1-1	TRBV6-1	CASSEGRTPLVTEAFF
TRBJ2-7	TRBV9	CASSVGAGLTYEQYF
TRBJ2-7	TRBV7-9	CASSTQRTSGRVSSYEQYF
TRBJ2-4	TRBV25-1	CASSRGTVKNIQYF